A selection of T cell receptor beta chains follows, all from one sample in a study of blood T cell repertoires in COVID-19. Generated by immunoSEQ multiplex PCR, the TCRdb table keeps only in-frame clones and is missing some. In the table there are about 220,000 clones, roughly 84% of which are singletons. The specimen sequenced was peripheral blood. These receptors were collected from a man aged 25-40 years with active or convalescent COVID-19. CDR3s include the opening cysteine and the closing phenylalanine or tryptophan. Fields, in order: V gene, D gene, J gene, clone size, CDR3 protein, CDR3 DNA. A D gene is named only where the DNA matches it firmly. A clone size is listed for some rows: how often the clone was seen (once, few, many), or a class if it is expanded.

>TRBV5-3|TRBD2|TRBJ2-1|.
CARSIGLADDNEQFF
TGTGCCAGAAGCATCGGACTAGCGGACGACAATGAGCAGTTCTTC
>TRBV28|.|TRBJ1-2|once
CASSTGTNYGYTF
TGTGCCAGCAGCACCGGGACAAATTATGGCTACACCTTC
>TRBV5-3|TRBD1|TRBJ2-7|.
CARTTPGQGSYEQYF
TGTGCCAGAACCACCCCGGGACAGGGGAGCTACGAGCAGTACTTC
>TRBV9|TRBD1|TRBJ1-3|.
CASSAGQGNTIYF
TGTGCCAGCAGCGCGGGACAGGGAAACACCATATATTTT
>TRBV6-1|.|TRBJ2-7|.
CASSESGGGQYF
TGTGCCAGCAGTGAAAGTGGAGGCGGGCAGTACTTC
>TRBV5-5|TRBD1|TRBJ2-2|.
CASSLEDRAGELFF
TGTGCCAGCAGCTTGGAAGACAGGGCCGGGGAGCTGTTTTTT
>TRBV5-4|.|TRBJ1-2|.
CASSDSPTLYGYTF
TGTGCCAGCAGCGACAGTCCCACCCTCTATGGCTACACCTTC
>TRBV24-1|.|TRBJ1-2|.
CATSDQSTGAGYTF
TGTGCCACCAGTGACCAATCTACAGGAGCTGGCTACACCTTC
>TRBV24-1|.|TRBJ2-1|.
CATRTGRMNGEQFF
TGTGCCACCAGGACAGGCCGAATGAATGGTGAGCAGTTCTTC
>TRBV11-3|.|TRBJ1-1|.
CASSLAGNLNTEAFF
TGTGCCAGCAGCTTAGCCGGGAACCTGAACACTGAAGCTTTCTTT
>TRBV24-1|.|TRBJ2-1|.
CATRAQDNSYNEQFF
TGTGCCACCAGGGCACAGGATAACTCCTACAATGAGCAGTTCTTC
>TRBV30|TRBD1|TRBJ1-6|.
CAWRPRGFNSPLHF
TGTGCCTGGAGGCCCAGGGGGTTCAATTCACCCCTCCACTTT
>TRBV18|.|TRBJ1-1|.
CASSTDSNTEAFF
TGTGCCAGCTCAACCGACAGTAACACTGAAGCTTTCTTT
>TRBV19|TRBD1|TRBJ1-6|.
CASRASGTGYNSPLHF
TGTGCCAGCCGAGCTTCCGGGACAGGGTACAATTCACCCCTCCACTTT
>TRBV7-8|TRBD1|TRBJ1-2|.
CASGRTGGPRDAYGYTF
TGTGCCAGCGGCAGAACAGGGGGTCCGCGGGACGCCTATGGCTACACCTTC
>TRBV19|.|TRBJ1-2|.
CASSIGTRLGYTF
TGTGCCAGTAGTATAGGGACACGTCTTGGCTACACCTTC
>TRBV27|TRBD2|TRBJ2-3|.
CASRGGLAGYTDTQYF
TGTGCCAGCAGAGGAGGACTAGCGGGTTACACAGATACGCAGTATTTT
>TRBV6-5|TRBD1|TRBJ1-2|.
CASSRDRVNYGYTF
TGTGCCAGCAGTAGGGACAGGGTGAACTATGGCTACACCTTC
>TRBV7-2|TRBD1|TRBJ2-7|.
CASSQALGQGKFRQYF
TGTGCCAGCAGCCAAGCGTTAGGACAGGGAAAATTTCGGCAGTACTTC
>TRBV5-4|TRBD1|TRBJ2-3|.
CASSLDRTGGTDTQYF
TGTGCCAGCAGCTTGGACAGGACAGGGGGCACAGATACGCAGTATTTT
>TRBV3-1/TRBV3-2|.|TRBJ2-2|.
CASSQDHQGMFTGELFF
TGTGCCAGCAGCCAAGATCACCAGGGTATGTTCACCGGGGAGCTGTTTTTT
>TRBV30|.|TRBJ1-6|.
CAYTRNNSPLHF
TGTGCGTACACCAGGAATAATTCACCCCTCCACTTT
>TRBV30|.|TRBJ1-1|.
CAWSADPRDTEAFF
TGTGCCTGGAGCGCGGACCCGCGGGACACTGAAGCTTTCTTT
>TRBV6-1|TRBD1|TRBJ2-5|.
CASSEGQTYLETQYF
TGTGCCAGCAGTGAGGGACAGACCTACCTGGAGACCCAGTACTTC
>TRBV9|.|TRBJ2-1|.
CASSVASGTYNEQFF
TGTGCCAGCAGCGTAGCGAGCGGAACCTACAATGAGCAGTTCTTC
>TRBV5-1|TRBD1|TRBJ2-2|once
CASSTSGQGTGELFF
TGCGCCAGCAGCACCTCGGGACAGGGGACCGGGGAGCTGTTTTTT
>TRBV6-5|.|TRBJ2-4|.
CATLASGAKNIQYF
TGTGCCACCCTAGCCTCTGGGGCCAAAAACATTCAGTACTTC
>TRBV7-9|.|TRBJ2-7|.
CASSLGRTYEQYF
TGTGCCAGCAGCTTAGGCAGAACCTACGAGCAGTACTTC
>TRBV19|TRBD1|TRBJ2-7|.
CASSRIGTGDPYEQYF
TGTGCCAGTAGTAGGATAGGGACAGGCGATCCCTACGAGCAGTACTTC
>TRBV3-1/TRBV3-2|TRBD1|TRBJ2-3|.
CASSLNRGLITDTQYF
TGTGCCAGCAGCCTTAACAGGGGGCTGATCACAGATACGCAGTATTTT
>TRBV7-9|.|TRBJ2-2|.
CASSLAPRGELFF
TGTGCCAGCAGCTTAGCCCCTCGGGGGGAGCTGTTTTTT
>TRBV6-2/TRBV6-3|TRBD1|TRBJ2-1|.
CASSYGTGSGEQFF
TGTGCCAGCAGTTACGGGACAGGGAGCGGTGAGCAGTTCTTC
>TRBV28|TRBD2|TRBJ2-2|.
CASSLYGLAGARTGELFF
TGTGCCAGCAGTTTATACGGACTAGCGGGAGCCCGCACCGGGGAGCTGTTTTTT
>TRBV9|TRBD1|TRBJ1-1|.
CASSVGTGNTEAFF
TGTGCCAGCAGCGTAGGGACAGGGAACACTGAAGCTTTCTTT
>TRBV6-5|TRBD1|TRBJ2-7|once
CASSYRGLTYEQYF
TGTGCCAGCAGTTACAGGGGGCTGACCTACGAGCAGTACTTC
>TRBV6-5|TRBD1|TRBJ2-1|.
CASSFVTGGNEQFF
TGTGCCAGCAGTTTCGTGACAGGGGGAAATGAGCAGTTCTTC
>TRBV5-1|.|TRBJ1-5|.
CASSPTGPNQPQHF
TGCGCCAGCAGCCCTACAGGGCCCAATCAGCCCCAGCATTTT
>TRBV21-1|.|TRBJ2-7|.
CASSNRGENRGQRVPYEQYF
TGTGCCAGCAGCAATCGTGGGGAGAACAGGGGGCAGCGAGTTCCCTACGAGCAGTACTTC
>TRBV3-1/TRBV3-2|.|TRBJ2-3|.
CASSHDQAPSTDTQYF
TGTGCCAGCAGCCATGACCAGGCGCCTAGCACAGATACGCAGTATTTT
>TRBV21-1|.|TRBJ2-3|.
CASSKADGALSTDTQYF
TGTGCCAGCAGCAAAGCGGATGGGGCGCTTAGCACAGATACGCAGTATTTT
>TRBV28|.|TRBJ1-1|.
CAAHRGTEAFF
TGTGCCGCACATCGAGGGACTGAAGCTTTCTTT
>TRBV28|TRBD1|TRBJ1-2|.
CASSLLQGWLDGYTF
TGTGCCAGCAGTTTACTACAGGGGTGGCTGGATGGCTACACCTTC
>TRBV24-1|TRBD2|TRBJ2-5|.
CATGLAGAETQYF
TGTGCCACGGGGCTAGCGGGAGCAGAGACCCAGTACTTC
>TRBV7-2|.|TRBJ2-1|.
CASSLVGSDYNEQFF
TGTGCCAGCAGCTTAGTAGGCAGCGATTACAATGAGCAGTTCTTC
>TRBV27|.|TRBJ1-1|.
CASTLLGGRGEAFF
TGTGCCAGCACCCTCCTGGGGGGACGAGGTGAAGCTTTCTTT
>TRBV5-1|TRBD2|TRBJ2-1|.
CASSLASSGVYNEQFF
TGCGCCAGCAGCTTGGCCTCTAGCGGGGTATACAATGAGCAGTTCTTC
>TRBV9|.|TRBJ1-1|.
CASSVGGPNTEAFF
TGTGCCAGCAGCGTAGGGGGCCCGAACACTGAAGCTTTCTTT
>TRBV15|TRBD1|TRBJ2-5|.
CATNAKWTGYETQYF
TGTGCCACCAACGCAAAGTGGACAGGGTACGAGACCCAGTACTTC
>TRBV30|TRBD1|TRBJ1-6|.
CAWGGGAGSPLHF
TGTGCCTGGGGAGGGGGCGCCGGTTCACCCCTCCACTTT
>TRBV12-3/TRBV12-4|TRBD1|TRBJ1-5|once
CASSTGGGPQHF
TGTGCCAGCAGTACAGGGGGCGGGCCCCAGCATTTT
>TRBV14|.|TRBJ1-1|once
CASSQESIPNTEAFF
TGTGCCAGCAGCCAAGAGTCTATCCCCAACACTGAAGCTTTCTTT
>TRBV3-1/TRBV3-2|.|TRBJ2-5|.
CASSRPNRGETQYF
TGTGCCAGCAGCCGCCCTAATAGGGGAGAGACCCAGTACTTC
>TRBV7-2|TRBD1|TRBJ1-3|few
CASSFIPQGALDTIYF
TGTGCCAGCAGCTTTATACCCCAGGGGGCTCTGGACACCATATATTTT
>TRBV5-8|.|TRBJ2-7|.
CASRNRGTSYEQYF
TGTGCCAGTCGTAACCGCGGGACGTCATACGAGCAGTACTTC
>TRBV5-1|.|TRBJ2-3|.
CASSWGDSTDTQYF
TGCGCCAGCAGCTGGGGGGACAGCACAGATACGCAGTATTTT